The 12 T cell receptor beta chains below come from one sample, sequenced in a study of blood T cells in healthy people across ages. The use of a sample-barcoded 5' primer and a J-beta primer mix characterized a second PCR of roughly 7 to 12 cycles. TCRdb re-called the 5' RACE reads with MiXCR, one entry per CDR3 protein. The table has approximately 730,000 distinct CDR3 sequences, more than 40% seen once. The source material was blood. The receptors stem from a woman aged 55-70 years in good health.

The genes are TRBV29-1 and TRBJ2-7; D remains unclear. V gave up 4 bases and J gave up 5 bases, with 12 bases separating them. In germline, CDR1 is SQVTM, CDR2 ANQGSEA. The CDR3 loop spans 12 amino acids. CDR3 protein: CSVVWGGNEQYF. The CDR3 coding sequence is TGCAGCGTTGTTTGGGGTGGAAACGAGCAGTACTTC.

The gene calls are TRBV18 and TRBJ2-5, with a tentative D call TRBD1 (6 bases). The CDR3 extends over 15 amino acids. Germline V gene sequence: CDR1 KGHSH, CDR2 LQKENI. Trimming removed 2 bases from V and 2 bases from J, with 12 bases in between. The CDR3 region is CASSPTGTYQETQYF. CDR3 sequence (DNA): TGTGCCAGCTCACCAACCGGGACATATCAAGAGACCCAGTACTTC. The whole variable domain, remainder taken from reference TRBV18 and TRBJ2-5, is NAGVMQNPRHLVRRRGQEARLRCSPMKGHSHVYWYRQLPEEGLKFMVYLQKENIIDESGMPKERFSAEFPKEGPSILRIQQVVRGDSAAYFCASSPTGTYQETQYFGPGTRLLVL.

For this clonotype: One base away lies a much larger clone, so this may be a sequencing read error. The V call is TRBV28, the J call TRBJ2-7; D possibly matches TRBD1 or TRBD2 (5 bases each). V gave up 5 bases and J gave up 6 bases, with 26 bases separating them. Per germline, CDR1 MDHEN and CDR2 SYDVKM. The CDR3 runs 17 residues. The CDR3 DNA reads as TGTGCCAGCAGTCTCCCCCTTGGGACGGACGCTCCTCCCGAGCAGTACTTC. It codes for CASSLPLGTDAPPEQYF.

The gene calls are TRBV20-1 and TRBJ1-2, with 10 bases fitting TRBD1. V gave up 5 bases and J gave up 0 bases; unmatched junction bases: 6. Germline CDR1 reads DFQATT; CDR2 reads SNEGSKA (reference sequence). CDR3 size: 15 residues. This CDR3 is CSAPGQGLTNYGYTF. CDR3 coding DNA: TGCAGTGCTCCGGGACAGGGGCTCACTAACTATGGCTACACCTTC.

As to this clonotype: A junction end diverges from the germline sequence, so it may reflect a read error. V usage is TRBV7-8 and J usage is TRBJ2-5, with unresolved D. Per germline, CDR1 SGHVS and CDR2 FQNEAQ. The length of the CDR3 is 13 residues. The CDR3 DNA is TGTGCCAGCAGCGTGGGTTACCAAGAGACCCGGTACTTC. Protein sequence: CASSVGYQETRYF.

The chain combines TRBV12-3 or TRBV12-4 with TRBJ1-2; possibly TRBD1 for D (6 bases). The CDR3 loop spans 13 amino acids. V was pared by 6 bases and J by 7 bases, with 15 bases between. For the CDR3, the DNA is TGTGCCAGCAGGTCGGGGGCTGAGAGTGGCTACACCTTC. The encoded protein is CASRSGAESGYTF.

The genes are TRBV20-1 and TRBJ2-1; 9 bases match TRBD1. The CDR3 contains 17 residues. Trimming at V came to 0 bases and at J to 6 bases, leaving 12 bases not matched to a gene. CDR1 and CDR2 from the germline V gene are DFQATT and SNEGSKA (reference sequence). CDR3 loop: CSARDLRGTGFFNEQFF. As DNA, the CDR3 is TGCAGTGCTAGAGATCTCCGAGGGACAGGGTTCTTCAATGAGCAGTTCTTC.

The table lists this clonotype with a count of one. V gene TRBV4-3 combines with J gene TRBJ2-6; D unresolved. The germline CDR1 and CDR2 sequences are LGHNA and YSLEER. The length of the CDR3 is 15 residues. Trimming took 1 base from V and 8 from J, leaving 12 bases between them. Written as DNA, the CDR3 is TGCGCCAGCAGCCAAGGCACCACTCTGCCCAACGTCCTGACTTTC. Amino acid sequence: CASSQGTTLPNVLTF.

The chain recombines TRBV24-1 with TRBJ2-4; TRBD1 matches at 7 bases. The closer fit of TRBJ2-7 to the DNA end suggests the J call may be wrong. The CDR3 totals 15 residues. Germline V gene data show CDR1 as KGHDR and CDR2 as SFDVKD. CDR3 nucleotide sequence: TGTGCCACCAGTGACCACAGGGGATTGTACTACGAGCAGTACTTC. Its translation: CATSDHRGLYYEQYF.

This clonotype turned up a few times. The V gene is TRBV7-2, the J gene TRBJ2-7, with D perhaps matching TRBD1 or TRBD2 (5 bases each). CDR1 and CDR2 (germline): SGHTA, FQGNSA. Between the trimmed V and J ends, which lost 5 bases and 3 bases, there was a span of 11 bases. This CDR3 has 13 amino acids. This CDR3 reads CASSRDPFYEQYF. For the CDR3, the DNA is TGTGCCAGCAGCCGGGACCCTTTCTACGAGCAGTACTTC. Filled out from reference TRBV7-2 and TRBJ2-7, the complete variable domain reads GAGVSQSPSNKVTEKGKDVELRCDPISGHTALYWYRQSLGQGLEFLIYFQGNSAPDKSGLPSDRFSAERTGGSVSTLTIQRTQQEDSAVYLCASSRDPFYEQYFGPGTRLTVT.

This clonotype was seen only a few times. The rearrangement links TRBV6-5 to TRBJ2-7; TRBD1 matches 8 bases. The germline V gene encodes CDR1 MNHEY and CDR2 SVGAGI. CDR3 length: 14 amino acids. V gave up 7 bases and J gave up 3 bases; unmatched junction bases: 8. This CDR3 is CASTGRDRNYEQYF. Written as DNA, the CDR3 is TGTGCCAGCACGGGCCGGGACAGGAACTACGAGCAGTACTTC.

This clonotype was seen more than once but under ten times. The chain is built from TRBV5-1 and TRBJ2-5; TRBD2 agrees at 12 bases. The ends lost 3 bases at V and 0 bases at J; junction bases unmatched: 3. CDR3 length equals 16 residues. Germline V gene sequence: CDR1 SGHRS, CDR2 YFSETQ. CDR3 coding DNA: TGCGCCAGCAGCTGGAGACTAGCGGGGGACCAAGAGACCCAGTACTTC. It encodes CASSWRLAGDQETQYF.